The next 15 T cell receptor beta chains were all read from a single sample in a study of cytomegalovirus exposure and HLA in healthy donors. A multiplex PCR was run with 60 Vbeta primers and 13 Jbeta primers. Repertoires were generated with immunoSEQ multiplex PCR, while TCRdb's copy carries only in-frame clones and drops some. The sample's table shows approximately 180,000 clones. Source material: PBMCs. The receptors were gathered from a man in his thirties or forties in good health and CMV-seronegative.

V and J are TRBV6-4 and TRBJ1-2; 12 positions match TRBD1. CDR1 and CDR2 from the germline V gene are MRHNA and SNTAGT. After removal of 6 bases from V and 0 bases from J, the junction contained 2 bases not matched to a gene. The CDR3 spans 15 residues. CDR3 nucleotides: TGTGCCAGCAGGCGGGACAGGGGGCCTAACTATGGCTACACCTTC. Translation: CASRRDRGPNYGYTF.

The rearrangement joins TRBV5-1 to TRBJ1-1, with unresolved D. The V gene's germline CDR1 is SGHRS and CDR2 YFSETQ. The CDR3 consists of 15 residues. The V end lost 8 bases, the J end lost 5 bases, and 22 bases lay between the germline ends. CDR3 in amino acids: CASTPLGPRRTEAFF. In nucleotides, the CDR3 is TGCGCCAGTACCCCCTTGGGCCCTCGGAGGACTGAAGCTTTCTTT.

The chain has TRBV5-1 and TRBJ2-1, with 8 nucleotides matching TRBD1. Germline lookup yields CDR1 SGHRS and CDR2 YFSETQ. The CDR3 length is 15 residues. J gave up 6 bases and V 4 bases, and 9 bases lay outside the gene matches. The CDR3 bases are TGCGCCAGCAGCCCCGGACAGGGAACCCCCAATGAGCAGTTCTTC. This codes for CASSPGQGTPNEQFF.

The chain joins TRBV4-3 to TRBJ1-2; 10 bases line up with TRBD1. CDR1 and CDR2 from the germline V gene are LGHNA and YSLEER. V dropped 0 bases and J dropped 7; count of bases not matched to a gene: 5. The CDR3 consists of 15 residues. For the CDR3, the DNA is TGCGCCAGCAGCCAAGAAGGACAGGGGGAGGCTGGCTACACCTTC. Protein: CASSQEGQGEAGYTF.

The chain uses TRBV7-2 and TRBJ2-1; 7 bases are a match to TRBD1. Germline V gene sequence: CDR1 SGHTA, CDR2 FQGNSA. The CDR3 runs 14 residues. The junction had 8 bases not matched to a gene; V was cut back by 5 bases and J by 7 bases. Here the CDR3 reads CASSLGQLVNEQFF. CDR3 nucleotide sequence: TGTGCCAGCAGCCTGGGACAGCTAGTAAATGAGCAGTTCTTC.

The CDR3 DNA is TGTGCCAGCAGCTTAAGCCTAGACGGTGGTGGAGAGACCCAGTACTTC. It encodes CASSLSLDGGGETQYF. The chain carries TRBV5-4 and TRBJ2-5; D gene uncertain. There are 16 residues in the CDR3. Trimming stripped 2 bases from V and 4 bases from J, with 18 bases between. Germline V gene lookup returns CDR1 SGHNT and CDR2 YYREEE (reference sequence).

CDR3 bases: TGTGCCAGCAGCCGGGAAGGCTACGAGCAGTACTTC. Translation: CASSREGYEQYF. This sequence joins TRBV28 and TRBJ2-7; weak D call: TRBD2 (5 bases). The V end was cut by 6 bases, the J end by 3 bases, with 9 bases between. The CDR3 length is 12 residues. Germline loops: CDR1 MDHEN, CDR2 SYDVKM. Drawing the rest from reference TRBV28 and TRBJ2-7, the complete variable domain is DVKVTQSSRYLVKRTGEKVFLECVQDMDHENMFWYRQDPGLGLRLIYFSYDVKMKEKGDIPEGYSVSREKKERFSLILESASTNQTSMYLCASSREGYEQYFGPGTRLTVT.

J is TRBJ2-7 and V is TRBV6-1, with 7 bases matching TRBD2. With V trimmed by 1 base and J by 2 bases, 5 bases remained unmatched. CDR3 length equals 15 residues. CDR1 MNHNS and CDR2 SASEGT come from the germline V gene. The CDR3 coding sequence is TGTGCCAGCAGTGAAGGGACGGGAGGTACCTACGAGCAGTACTTC. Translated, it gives CASSEGTGGTYEQYF.

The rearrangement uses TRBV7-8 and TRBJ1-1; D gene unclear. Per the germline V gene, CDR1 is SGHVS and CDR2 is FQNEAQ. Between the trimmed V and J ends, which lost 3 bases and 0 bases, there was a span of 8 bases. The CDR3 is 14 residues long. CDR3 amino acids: CASSFREMNTEAFF. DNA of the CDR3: TGTGCCAGCAGCTTCCGTGAGATGAACACTGAAGCTTTCTTT.

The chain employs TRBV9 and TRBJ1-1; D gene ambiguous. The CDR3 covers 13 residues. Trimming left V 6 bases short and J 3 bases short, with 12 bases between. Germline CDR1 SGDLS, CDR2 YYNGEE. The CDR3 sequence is CASTTGVDTEAFF. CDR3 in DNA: TGTGCCAGCACCACCGGGGTTGACACTGAAGCTTTCTTT.

CDR3 loop: CASSLLSSGTGGQGQQFF. Here the CDR3 DNA reads TGCGCCAGCAGCCTCCTTAGTAGTGGGACAGGGGGCCAGGGCCAGCAGTTCTTC. The chain joins TRBV4-3 to TRBJ2-1, with 12 nucleotides matching TRBD1. CDR3 length equals 18 residues. Germline-derived CDR1 and CDR2 are LGHNA and YSLEER. The junction had 18 bases not matched to a gene; V was cut back by 4 bases and J by 11 bases.

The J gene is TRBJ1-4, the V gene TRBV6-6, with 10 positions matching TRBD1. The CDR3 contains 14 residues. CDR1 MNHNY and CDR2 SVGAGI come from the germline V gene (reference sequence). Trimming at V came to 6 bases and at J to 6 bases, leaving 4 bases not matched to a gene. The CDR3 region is CASRGTGEDEKLFF. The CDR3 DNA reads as TGTGCCAGCAGGGGGACAGGGGAGGATGAAAAACTGTTTTTT.

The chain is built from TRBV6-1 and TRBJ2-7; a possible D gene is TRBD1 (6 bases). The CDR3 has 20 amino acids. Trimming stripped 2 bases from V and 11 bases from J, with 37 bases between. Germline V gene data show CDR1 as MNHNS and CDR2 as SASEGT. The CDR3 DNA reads TGTGCCAGCAGTGAATTCCGGGGACACTCTCGAGGAACAGTTGCCCGGGGAGAGTACTTC. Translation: CASSEFRGHSRGTVARGEYF.

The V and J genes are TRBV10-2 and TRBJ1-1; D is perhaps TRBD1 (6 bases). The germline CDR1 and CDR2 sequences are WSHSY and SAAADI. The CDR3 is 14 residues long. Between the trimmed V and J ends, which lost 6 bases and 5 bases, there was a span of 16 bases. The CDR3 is CASRTGPRGTEAFF. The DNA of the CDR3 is TGCGCCAGCAGAACAGGGCCTCGCGGGACTGAAGCTTTCTTT.

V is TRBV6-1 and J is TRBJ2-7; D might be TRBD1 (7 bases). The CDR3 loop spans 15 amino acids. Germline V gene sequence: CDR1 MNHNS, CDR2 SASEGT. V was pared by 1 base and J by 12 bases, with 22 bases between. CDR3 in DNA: TGTGCCAGCAGTGAAGGATACAGGGGAGGACCAGGCGGGTACTTC. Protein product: CASSEGYRGGPGGYF.